This is a list of T cell receptor beta chains from one sample in a study of T-cell memory formation after mild COVID-19. TCRdb re-called the 5' RACE reads with MiXCR, one entry per CDR3 protein. The data contain about 150,000 distinct CDR3 sequences, around 15% of them singletons. The source material was PBMCs or a T cell subset sorted from them (not recorded which). Source of these receptors: an adult woman who had mild COVID-19 (a few samples of this study predate the infection). Cell type and time point are not known. Each CDR3 is given with its conserved first and last residue. D genes are given only for firm matches. Not all rows give a size; the values are once, few, many and, for expanded clones, a class.

v_call	clone_size	j_call	d_call	cdr3_nt	cdr3_aa
TRBV6-5	few	TRBJ1-2	TRBD1	TGTGCCAGCAGTTACCAAGACAGGGGGGACTATGGCTACACCTTC	CASSYQDRGDYGYTF
TRBV29-1	many	TRBJ2-7	TRBD1	TGCAGCGTTGATCCCGGACAGGGTCAGTACGAGCAGTACTTC	CSVDPGQGQYEQYF
TRBV2	-	TRBJ2-3	-	TGTGCCAGCAGCCCTAGTGGGGGTACGCAGTATTTT	CASSPSGGTQYF
TRBV5-1	few	TRBJ2-3	-	TGCGCCAGCAGCCGTATCCCAACAACAGCGGGAGGACAGGGAAGCACAGATACGCAGTATTTT	CASSRIPTTAGGQGSTDTQYF
TRBV18	few	TRBJ1-4	-	TGTGCCAGCTCACCACGGAGCCGAGGGGGAGCTAATGAAAAACTGTTTTTT	CASSPRSRGGANEKLFF
TRBV5-1	-	TRBJ2-7	TRBD2	TGCGCCAGCAACCCCAGCGGGGCCTCCTACGAGCAGTACTTC	CASNPSGASYEQYF
TRBV15	-	TRBJ2-1	TRBD1	TGTGCCACCAGCATCGGACAGGGGAGGTACAATGAGCAGTTCTTC	CATSIGQGRYNEQFF
TRBV10-3	few	TRBJ2-1	TRBD1	TGTGCCATCACCCTGGACAGGGCCGGGAATGAGCAGTTCTTC	CAITLDRAGNEQFF
TRBV5-6	few	TRBJ1-2	-	TGTGCCAGCAGCTTGGATCCAGGGATGGTCGGGGGCTACACCTTC	CASSLDPGMVGGYTF
TRBV24-1	few	TRBJ1-1	TRBD1	TGTGCCACCTTGCAGAGACAGGGAACCATGAACACTGAAGCTTTCTTT	CATLQRQGTMNTEAFF
TRBV27	few	TRBJ2-3	-	TGTGCCAGCAGTTATATACAGAGCACAGATACGCAGTATTTT	CASSYIQSTDTQYF
TRBV11-2	few	TRBJ2-3	-	TGTGCCAGCAGTCCCCTGGGGGATCCGGATACGCAGTATTTT	CASSPLGDPDTQYF
TRBV6-6	-	TRBJ2-3	TRBD2	TGTGCCAGCAGTTACTCGAGCGGGGGGGCCGGGACAGATACGCAGTATTTT	CASSYSSGGAGTDTQYF
TRBV7-6	many	TRBJ2-2	-	TGTGCCAGCAGCTTAGGGACAGTGAACACCGGGGAGCTGTTTTTT	CASSLGTVNTGELFF
TRBV5-1	-	TRBJ2-3	-	TGCGCCAGCAGGCTAGCGAGGGCCGAGGCGCAGTATTTT	CASRLARAEAQYF
TRBV12-3/TRBV12-4	-	TRBJ2-1	-	TGTGCCAGCAGCCAAACCCGGAGTTTTGAGCAGTTCTTC	CASSQTRSFEQFF
TRBV12-3/TRBV12-4	few	TRBJ2-2	-	TGTGCCAGCAGGCCGGGACGACACACCGGGGAGCTGTTTTTT	CASRPGRHTGELFF
TRBV6-5	-	TRBJ2-7	-	TGTGCCAGCAGGACTGGATTCGGGGACCACGCCTACGAGCAGTACTTC	CASRTGFGDHAYEQYF
TRBV6-6	-	TRBJ1-3	-	TGTGCCAGCACTGGAGGGTTATTCGGAAACACCATATATTTT	CASTGGLFGNTIYF
TRBV5-1	few	TRBJ2-1	TRBD2	TGCGCCAGCAGCCACACTAGCGGGGGGGCCAATGAGCAGTTCTTC	CASSHTSGGANEQFF
TRBV6-5	-	TRBJ2-7	-	TGTGCCAGCAGTTACTCGGACTCCTACGAGCAGTACTTC	CASSYSDSYEQYF
TRBV7-7	-	TRBJ1-3	-	TGTGCTAGCAGCTTAGGTTCTGGAAACACCATATATTTT	CASSLGSGNTIYF
TRBV6-1	few	TRBJ1-2	-	TGTGCCAGCAGTGAATGGTTATGGGATGGCTACACCTTC	CASSEWLWDGYTF
TRBV25-1	-	TRBJ2-3	TRBD2	TGTGCCAGCAGTGACCGACTCCTAGCGGGAGAGAATGCTCGGAGCACAGATACGCAGTATTTT	CASSDRLLAGENARSTDTQYF
TRBV6-6	many	TRBJ2-3	TRBD2	TGTGCCAGCAGAATAGCGGGAGGGTCCCCTTCGGGAGATACGCAGTATTTT	CASRIAGGSPSGDTQYF
TRBV10-3	many	TRBJ2-3	-	TGTGCCATCAGTGTTTCGACGAGCACAGATACGCAGTATTTT	CAISVSTSTDTQYF
TRBV2	-	TRBJ2-1	TRBD2	TGTGCCAGCAAATTGACTAGCGGAGTTCTCAATGAGCAGTTCTTC	CASKLTSGVLNEQFF
TRBV7-3	-	TRBJ2-1	TRBD2	TGTGCCAGCAGTCGGACTAGCGGGAGAGGTGAGCAGTTCTTC	CASSRTSGRGEQFF
TRBV3-1	-	TRBJ1-6	-	TGTGCCAGCAGCCAAGAACGACAGAGCTCCTATAATTCACCCCTCCACTTT	CASSQERQSSYNSPLHF
TRBV5-5	many	TRBJ2-5	-	TGTGCCAGCAGCTTTGGTCATCAAGAGACCCAGTACTTC	CASSFGHQETQYF
TRBV5-1	few	TRBJ2-1	-	TGCGCCAGCAGCACGGCGGGCTATACAATGTCGGTGGATGAGCAGTTCTTC	CASSTAGYTMSVDEQFF
TRBV5-1	many	TRBJ2-2	TRBD2	TGCGCCAGCAGCCCCGGGACTAGCCTCTTTTCTGGGGAGCTGTTTTTT	CASSPGTSLFSGELFF
TRBV12-3/TRBV12-4	-	TRBJ1-5	TRBD1	TGTGCCAGCAGGCGGACAGGAACCTATCAGCCCCAGCATTTT	CASRRTGTYQPQHF
TRBV7-9	few	TRBJ2-7	TRBD2	TGTGCCAGCAGCTCTTACAGCGGGGCCTACGAGCAGTACTTC	CASSSYSGAYEQYF
TRBV20-1	few	TRBJ1-1	TRBD1	TGCAGTGCTAGAGATTCCGGGACAGTGAACACTGAAGCTTTCTTT	CSARDSGTVNTEAFF
TRBV25-1	-	TRBJ2-1	TRBD2	TGTGCCAGCAGTCCTCAGACTAGCGGTACCTACAATGAGCAGTTCTTC	CASSPQTSGTYNEQFF
TRBV12-3/TRBV12-4	few	TRBJ1-6	TRBD1	TGTGCCAGCAGTTTACAGGGAAACAGGGGTAATTCACCCCTCCACTTT	CASSLQGNRGNSPLHF
TRBV7-6	-	TRBJ2-3	-	TGTGCCAGCAGCTATTCGTCAGGGGTTGGGGGCACAGATACGCAGTATTTT	CASSYSSGVGGTDTQYF
TRBV25-1	-	TRBJ2-2	-	TGTGCCAGCAGTGAAACGGGACTTCTGGAGTACACCGGGGAGCTGTTTTTT	CASSETGLLEYTGELFF
TRBV2	few	TRBJ2-3	-	TGTGCCAGCAGCCTACACTCAGATACGCAGTATTTT	CASSLHSDTQYF
TRBV5-1	many	TRBJ2-1	TRBD2	TGCGCCAGCAGCTCAACCAACCCTCTAGCGGATGAGCAGTTCTTC	CASSSTNPLADEQFF
TRBV4-3	few	TRBJ2-7	TRBD2	TGCGCCAGCAGCCGGGGCGGGACTAGCGTTGACGAGCAGTACTTC	CASSRGGTSVDEQYF